This TCR beta chain was profiled in a study of glioma-infiltrating T cells after dendritic cell vaccination. Study outcomes and limitations: Higher TCR clonality did not directly relate to longer survival.

Sequenced by immunoSEQ multiplex PCR; TCRdb stores in-frame clones only, minus some. The table lists over 80,000 clones, around four fifths of them singletons. The CDR3 sequence is 12 residues long. The germline V gene encodes CDR1 SNHLY and CDR2 FYNNEI. Trimming removed 11 bases at V and 4 bases at J, with 12 bases between. About this clone itself: The antigen remains unidentified.

Time point defined: after dendritic cell vaccination, including at tumor progression/relapse. Only patients with spare fresh-frozen tumor and over two years of follow-up were included. All glioblastoma patients lacked an isocitrate dehydrogenase mutation. The TCR sequence derives from a human donor with glioblastoma. The sequencing used blood, collected after dendritic cell vaccination. This chain links TRBV2 with TRBJ2-1; D possibly corresponds to TRBD1 (6 bases). CDR3 region: CAVGAEYNEQFF. The CDR3 bases are TGTGCCGTGGGGGCAGAATACAATGAGCAGTTCTTC.